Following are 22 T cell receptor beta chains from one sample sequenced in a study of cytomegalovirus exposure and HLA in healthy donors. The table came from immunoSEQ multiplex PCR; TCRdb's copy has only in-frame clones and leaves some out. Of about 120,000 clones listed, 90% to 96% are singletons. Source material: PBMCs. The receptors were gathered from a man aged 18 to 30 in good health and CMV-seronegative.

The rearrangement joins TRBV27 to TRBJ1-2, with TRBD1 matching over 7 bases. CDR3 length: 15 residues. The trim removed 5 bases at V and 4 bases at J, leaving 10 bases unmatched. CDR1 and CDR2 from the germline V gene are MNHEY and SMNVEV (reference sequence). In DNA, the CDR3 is TGTGCCAGCAGTCCGAGGGACAGCAGCACCTATGGCTACACCTTC. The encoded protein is CASSPRDSSTYGYTF.

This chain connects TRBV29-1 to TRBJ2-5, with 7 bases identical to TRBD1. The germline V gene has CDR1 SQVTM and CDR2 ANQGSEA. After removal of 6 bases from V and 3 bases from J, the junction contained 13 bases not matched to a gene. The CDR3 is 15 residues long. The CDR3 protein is CSVLRPGTEEETQYF. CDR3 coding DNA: TGCAGCGTCCTAAGACCCGGGACAGAGGAAGAGACCCAGTACTTC.

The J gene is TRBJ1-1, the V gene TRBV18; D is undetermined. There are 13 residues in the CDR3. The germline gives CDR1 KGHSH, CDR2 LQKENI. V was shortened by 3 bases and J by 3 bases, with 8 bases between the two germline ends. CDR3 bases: TGTGCCAGCTCACCGTACGGGGACACTGAAGCTTTCTTT. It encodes CASSPYGDTEAFF.

This CDR3 reads CASSLEWRDGGIYEQYF. The CDR3 region has the DNA TGCGCCAGCAGCTTGGAGTGGCGTGACGGCGGTATCTACGAGCAGTACTTC. The gene calls are TRBV5-1 and TRBJ2-7, with D unclear. Trimming stripped 0 bases from V and 3 bases from J, with 19 bases between. CDR3 size: 17 residues. Germline CDR1 is SGHRS and CDR2 is YFSETQ.

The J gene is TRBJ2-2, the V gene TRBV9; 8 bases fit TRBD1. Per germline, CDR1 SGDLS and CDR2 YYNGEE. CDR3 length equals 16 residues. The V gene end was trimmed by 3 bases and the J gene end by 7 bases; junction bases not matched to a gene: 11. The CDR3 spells CASSELAGGAGGELFF. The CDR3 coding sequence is TGTGCCAGCAGCGAGCTGGCAGGGGGCGCAGGCGGGGAGCTGTTTTTT.

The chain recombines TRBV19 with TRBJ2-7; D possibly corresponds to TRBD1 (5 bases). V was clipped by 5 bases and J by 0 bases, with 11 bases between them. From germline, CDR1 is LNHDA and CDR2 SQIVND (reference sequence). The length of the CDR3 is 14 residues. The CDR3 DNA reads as TGTGCCAGTAGTGAACAGACAGCCTCCTACGAGCAGTACTTC. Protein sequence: CASSEQTASYEQYF.

CDR3 DNA sequence: TGTGCCAGCAGTACCGGACAGAACTATGGCTACACCTTC. Its translation: CASSTGQNYGYTF. The chain joins TRBV27 to TRBJ1-2; D is perhaps TRBD1 (6 bases). The CDR3 is made up of 13 amino acids. Germline CDR1 and CDR2: MNHEY and SMNVEV (reference sequence). Trimming took 5 bases from V and 2 from J, leaving 9 bases between them.

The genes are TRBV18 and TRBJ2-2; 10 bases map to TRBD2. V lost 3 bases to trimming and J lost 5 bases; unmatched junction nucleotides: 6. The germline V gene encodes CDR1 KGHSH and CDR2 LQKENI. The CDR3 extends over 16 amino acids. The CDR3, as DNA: TGTGCCAGCTCACCTTTAACTAGCGGGATTACCGGGGAGCTGTTTTTT. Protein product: CASSPLTSGITGELFF.

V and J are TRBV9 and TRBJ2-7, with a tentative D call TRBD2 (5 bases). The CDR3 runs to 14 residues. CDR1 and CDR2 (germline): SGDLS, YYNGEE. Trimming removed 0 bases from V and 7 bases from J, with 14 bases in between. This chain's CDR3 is CASSVELPPGEQYF. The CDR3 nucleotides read TGTGCCAGCAGCGTAGAACTACCGCCGGGGGAGCAGTACTTC.

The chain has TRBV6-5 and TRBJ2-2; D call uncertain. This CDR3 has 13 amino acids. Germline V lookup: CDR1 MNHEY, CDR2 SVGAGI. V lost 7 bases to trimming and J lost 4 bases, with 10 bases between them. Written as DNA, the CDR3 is TGTGCCAGCACCCGATCGGGCACCGGGGAGCTGTTTTTT. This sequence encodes CASTRSGTGELFF.

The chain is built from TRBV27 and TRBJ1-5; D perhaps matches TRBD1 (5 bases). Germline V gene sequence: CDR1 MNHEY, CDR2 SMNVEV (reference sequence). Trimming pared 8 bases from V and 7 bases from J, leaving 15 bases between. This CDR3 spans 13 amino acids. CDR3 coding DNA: TGTGCCAGCTCCGGGACTACGGGACAGCCCCAGCATTTT. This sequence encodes CASSGTTGQPQHF.

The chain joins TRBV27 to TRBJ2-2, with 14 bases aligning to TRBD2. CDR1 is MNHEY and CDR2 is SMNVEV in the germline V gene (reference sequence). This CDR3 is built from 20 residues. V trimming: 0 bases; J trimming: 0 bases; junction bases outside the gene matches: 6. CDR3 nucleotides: TGTGCCAGCAGTTTATCCCCGGGACTAGCGGGAGCCGCGAACACCGGGGAGCTGTTTTTT. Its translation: CASSLSPGLAGAANTGELFF.

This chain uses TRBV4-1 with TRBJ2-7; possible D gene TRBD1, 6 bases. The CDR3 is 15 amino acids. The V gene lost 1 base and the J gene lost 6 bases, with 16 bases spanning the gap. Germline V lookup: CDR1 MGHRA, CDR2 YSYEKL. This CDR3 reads CASSQGPYRESEQYF. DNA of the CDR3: TGCGCCAGCAGCCAAGGGCCCTACAGGGAGAGCGAGCAGTACTTC.

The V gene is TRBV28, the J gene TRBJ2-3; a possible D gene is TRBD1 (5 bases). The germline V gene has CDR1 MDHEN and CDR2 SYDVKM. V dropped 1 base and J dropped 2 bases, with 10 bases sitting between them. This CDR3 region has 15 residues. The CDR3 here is CASSLSVGPTDTQYF. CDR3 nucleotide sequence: TGTGCCAGCAGTTTATCGGTGGGGCCCACAGATACGCAGTATTTT.

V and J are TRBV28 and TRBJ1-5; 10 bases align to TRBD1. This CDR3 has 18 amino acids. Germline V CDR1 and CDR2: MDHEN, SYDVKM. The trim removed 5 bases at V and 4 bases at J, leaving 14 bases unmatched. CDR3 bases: TGTGCCAGCAGTGGAGAACCGGGACAGGGGAAATCAAATCAGCCCCAGCATTTT. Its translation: CASSGEPGQGKSNQPQHF.

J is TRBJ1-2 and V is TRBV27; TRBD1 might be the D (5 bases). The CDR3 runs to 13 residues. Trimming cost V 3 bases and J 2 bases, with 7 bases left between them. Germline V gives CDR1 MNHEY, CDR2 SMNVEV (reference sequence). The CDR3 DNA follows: TGTGCCAGCAGTTTTGCAGGGAACTATGGCTACACCTTC. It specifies CASSFAGNYGYTF.

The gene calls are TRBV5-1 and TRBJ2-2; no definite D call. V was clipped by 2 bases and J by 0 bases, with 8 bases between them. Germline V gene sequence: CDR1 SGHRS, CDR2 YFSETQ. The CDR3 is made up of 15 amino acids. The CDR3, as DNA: TGCGCCAGCAGCTTCCTTAATACGAACACCGGGGAGCTGTTTTTT. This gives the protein CASSFLNTNTGELFF.

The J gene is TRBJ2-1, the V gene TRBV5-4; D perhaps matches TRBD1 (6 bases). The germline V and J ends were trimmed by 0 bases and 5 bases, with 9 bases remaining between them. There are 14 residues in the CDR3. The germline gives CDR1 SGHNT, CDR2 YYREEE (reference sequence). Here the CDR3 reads CASSLGQGHNEQFF. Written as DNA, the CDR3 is TGTGCCAGCAGCTTGGGCCAGGGGCACAATGAGCAGTTCTTC.

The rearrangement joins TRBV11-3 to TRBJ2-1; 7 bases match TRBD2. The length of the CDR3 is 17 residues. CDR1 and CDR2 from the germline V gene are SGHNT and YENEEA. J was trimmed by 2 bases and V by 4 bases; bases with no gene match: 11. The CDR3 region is CASSYGEGLAAYNEQFF. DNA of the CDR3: TGTGCCAGCAGCTATGGCGAGGGGCTAGCGGCCTACAATGAGCAGTTCTTC.

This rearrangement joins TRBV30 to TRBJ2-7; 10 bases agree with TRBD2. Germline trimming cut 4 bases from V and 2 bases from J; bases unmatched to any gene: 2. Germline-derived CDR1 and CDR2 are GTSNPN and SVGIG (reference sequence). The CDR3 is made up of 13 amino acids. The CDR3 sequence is CAWKLAGPYEQYF. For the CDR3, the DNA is TGTGCCTGGAAACTAGCGGGACCCTACGAGCAGTACTTC.

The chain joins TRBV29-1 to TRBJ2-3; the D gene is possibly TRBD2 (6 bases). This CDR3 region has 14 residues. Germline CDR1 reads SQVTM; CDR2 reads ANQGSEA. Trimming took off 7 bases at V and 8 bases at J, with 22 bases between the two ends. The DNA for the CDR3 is TGCAGCGCATGGGCCCCGGGACTGCAAAGTACGCAGTATTTT. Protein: CSAWAPGLQSTQYF.

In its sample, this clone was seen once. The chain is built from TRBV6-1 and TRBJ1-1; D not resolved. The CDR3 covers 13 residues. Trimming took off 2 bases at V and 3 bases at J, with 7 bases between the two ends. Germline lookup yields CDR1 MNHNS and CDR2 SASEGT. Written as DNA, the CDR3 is TGTGCCAGCAGTGAATTTCGGGACACTGAAGCTTTCTTT. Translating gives CASSEFRDTEAFF.